The 13 T cell receptor beta chains listed next were all sequenced from one sample in a study of blood T cell repertoires in COVID-19. Sequenced by immunoSEQ multiplex PCR; TCRdb stores in-frame clones only, minus some. Of approximately 190,000 clones listed, roughly 82% were seen once; the top ten hold around 8%. Sequenced: peripheral blood. These receptors all come from a woman aged 55 to 70 with COVID-19, enrolled during active disease.

V gene TRBV30 combines with J gene TRBJ2-3; D is unresolved. The CDR3 runs 15 residues. V was pared by 2 bases and J by 1 base, with 13 bases between. Germline V gene lookup returns CDR1 GTSNPN and CDR2 SVGIG (reference sequence). The DNA for the CDR3 is TGTGCCTGGAGTATCCACAGAACGGGCACAGATACGCAGTATTTT. It translates to CAWSIHRTGTDTQYF.

V usage is TRBV18 and J usage is TRBJ1-3, with 9 nucleotides matching TRBD1. The CDR3 runs 12 residues. The germline V gene encodes CDR1 KGHSH and CDR2 LQKENI. Losses at the gene ends were 5 bases for V and 15 bases for J; bases not matched to a gene: 8. The CDR3 bases are TGTGCCAGCTCAACCGGGGACAGGGATGGATATTTT. Residues: CASSTGDRDGYF.

Concerning this clone itself: Other DNA sequences in this specimen translate into the identical CDR3. The chain couples TRBV28 to TRBJ1-5, with D possibly matching TRBD1 (6 bases). The CDR3 runs 15 residues. Deletions cut 6 bases from V and 0 bases from J, with 12 bases between. The germline CDR1 and CDR2 sequences are MDHEN and SYDVKM. CDR3 protein: CASSRQVHSNQPQHF. As DNA, the CDR3 is TGTGCCAGCAGCCGACAGGTGCATAGCAATCAGCCCCAGCATTTT.

V usage is TRBV29-1 and J usage is TRBJ2-2, with 11 bases aligning to TRBD1. V was pared by 3 bases and J by 7 bases, with 1 base of the junction left unmatched. There are 13 residues in the CDR3. Per the germline V gene, CDR1 is SQVTM and CDR2 is ANQGSEA. The CDR3 sequence: CSVEGQGGGELFF. Here the CDR3 DNA reads TGCAGCGTTGAGGGACAGGGGGGCGGGGAGCTGTTTTTT.

The rearrangement uses TRBV30 and TRBJ1-1, with 7 positions matching TRBD1. This CDR3 has 12 residues. V shed 1 base and J 11 bases; nucleotides not matched to a gene: 7. Per germline, CDR1 GTSNPN and CDR2 SVGIG (reference sequence). For the CDR3, the DNA is TGTGCCTGGAGTGGGAACAGGGGCCAGGCTTTCTTT. This translates into CAWSGNRGQAFF.

This clone was observed once. This rearrangement joins TRBV9 to TRBJ1-4; D might be TRBD1 (5 bases). This CDR3 has 14 residues. Looked up from germline, CDR1 is SGDLS and CDR2 is YYNGEE. The germline V and J ends were trimmed by 5 bases and 8 bases, with 16 bases remaining between them. Written as DNA, the CDR3 is TGTGCCAGCAGTAGGGGCAGGATAGAGGAAAAACTGTTTTTT. Translating gives CASSRGRIEEKLFF.

The CDR3 sequence is CASSQGDRRSYNSPLHF. CDR3 nucleotides: TGTGCCAGCAGCCAGGGGGACAGACGCTCCTATAATTCACCCCTCCACTTT. The gene calls are TRBV3-1 (or the pseudogene TRBV3-2) and TRBJ1-6; 7 nucleotides align to TRBD1. V gave up 3 bases and J gave up 0 bases; unmatched junction bases: 5. Germline-derived CDR1 and CDR2 are LGHDT and YNNKEL (reference sequence). This CDR3 comprises 17 residues.

V and J are TRBV5-3 and TRBJ2-4, with D perhaps matching TRBD2 (6 bases). TRBV5-3 is an ORF, and what it does is uncertain. This CDR3 has 16 residues. V lost 1 base to trimming and J lost 1 base, with 12 bases between them. DNA of the CDR3: TGTGCCAGAAGCTTGTCCCCGGGAGCGGCCAAAAACATTCAGTACTTC. Its protein is CARSLSPGAAKNIQYF.

The rearrangement links TRBV28 to TRBJ2-7; D remains unclear. V was trimmed by 2 bases and J by 2 bases, leaving 19 bases between them. The CDR3 contains 17 residues. Germline CDR1 is MDHEN and CDR2 is SYDVKM. CDR3 in DNA: TGTGCCAGCAGTTTAAGACGGAGAACCACCCTTACCTACGAGCAGTACTTC. It specifies CASSLRRRTTLTYEQYF.

The J gene is TRBJ2-7, the V gene TRBV5-3, with 10 bases that match TRBD2. TRBV5-3 is classed as an ORF, of uncertain function. The V gene end was trimmed by 0 bases and the J gene end by 2 bases; junction bases not matched to a gene: 5. The CDR3 totals 16 residues. The chain's CDR3 is CARSLVGTSDTYEQYF. The DNA for the CDR3 is TGTGCCAGAAGCTTGGTAGGGACTAGCGATACCTACGAGCAGTACTTC.

The sample holds a few counts of this clone. The CDR3 sequence: CASTDLRGAGTEAFF. The DNA for the CDR3 is TGCGCCAGCACCGACCTGCGGGGGGCGGGCACTGAAGCTTTCTTT. The V and J genes are TRBV5-1 and TRBJ1-1, with a weak D call TRBD1 (6 bases). Germline V gene lookup returns CDR1 SGHRS and CDR2 YFSETQ. V was trimmed by 6 bases and J by 4 bases, leaving 19 bases between them. This CDR3 region has 15 residues.

This chain joins TRBV7-9 and TRBJ1-1; possibly TRBD1 for D (5 bases). CDR3 length equals 13 residues. The germline V gene encodes CDR1 SEHNR and CDR2 FQNEAQ (reference sequence). Trimming removed 4 bases from V and 7 bases from J, with 13 bases in between. CDR3 in amino acids: CASSSSVGGEAFF. The CDR3 DNA reads as TGTGCCAGCAGCTCCTCGGTCGGGGGTGAAGCTTTCTTT. The full variable domain, with the rest looked up from reference TRBV7-9 and TRBJ1-1, is DTGVSQNPRHKITKRGQNVTFRCDPISEHNRLYWYRQTLGQGPEFLTYFQNEAQLEKSRLLSDRFSAERPKGSFSTLEIQRTEQGDSAMYLCASSSSVGGEAFFGQGTRLTVV.

V usage is TRBV5-1 and J usage is TRBJ2-1, with TRBD2 matching 14 bases. CDR1 and CDR2 from the germline V gene are SGHRS and YFSETQ. With V trimmed by 0 bases and J by 7 bases, 12 bases remained unmatched. The CDR3 contains 19 residues. Here the CDR3 DNA reads TGCGCCAGCAGCTTGGCGACTAGCGGGGGGGCCGCGATGTTGAATGAGCAGTTCTTC. Residues: CASSLATSGGAAMLNEQFF. Drawing the rest from reference TRBV5-1 and TRBJ2-1, the complete variable domain is KAGVTQTPRYLIKTRGQQVTLSCSPISGHRSVSWYQQTPGQGLQFLFEYFSETQRNKGNFPGRFSGRQFSNSRSEMNVSTLELGDSALYLCASSLATSGGAAMLNEQFFGPGTRLTVL.